This section outlines one T cell receptor beta chain sequence together with its context. Its antigen is still unknown. V lost 0 bases to trimming and J lost 0 bases; unmatched junction nucleotides: 14. CDR1 and CDR2 (germline): SGDLS, YYNGEE. The CDR3 is 20 residues long. This sample is drawn from a study of early T cells in non-severe SARS-CoV-2 infection. The study, taken as a whole, reports: Clonotype matching in VDJdb favored anti-spike CD8 responses and did not capture private and CD4 specificities.

TCRdb fed the 5' RACE reads into MiXCR, producing one record per CDR3 protein. The sample yields around 93,000 distinct CDR3 sequences, around 12% seen once. This chain uses TRBV9 with TRBJ2-3; 9 bases are a match to TRBD2. The origin of this receptor is an adult who was a healthcare worker with PCR-confirmed SARS-CoV-2 infection or an uninfected control (not recorded which). The sequenced sample was whole blood, obtained at baseline. The CDR3 loop reads CASSVESRLAGRTSTDTQYF. The DNA for the CDR3 is TGTGCCAGCAGCGTAGAATCTCGGCTAGCGGGGAGGACTAGCACAGATACGCAGTATTTT.